The T cell receptor beta chain described here comes from a study of blood T cell repertoires in COVID-19. At the level of the study: The United States, Italy and Spain supplied acute and convalescent COVID-19 samples.

The method was immunoSEQ multiplex PCR; TCRdb's version includes in-frame clones alone and lacks a portion of them. The data hold fewer than 650,000 clones, with 85% to 90% observed a single time. Sequencing was done on a sample of peripheral blood. This clonotype was obtained from a woman aged 50 to 60 with COVID-19, enrolled during active disease.

Here the CDR3 reads CASSRGGSGDYNEQFF. The CDR3, as DNA: TGTGCCAGCAGCCGTGGGGGGAGCGGGGATTACAATGAGCAGTTCTTC. The rearrangement links TRBV5-4 to TRBJ2-1, with 7 bases that match TRBD2. Germline values: CDR1 SGHNT, CDR2 YYREEE (reference sequence). The V and J ends lost 4 bases and 4 bases, in that order; junction bases with no gene match: 11. The CDR3 contains 16 residues.